The clone carrying this TCR beta chain came up a few times. Its cognate antigen is unknown. The data stem from a study of radiotherapy plus CTLA-4 blockade in lung cancer. Study-level background: Objective responses emerged in around a sixth of patients, and 30% to 40% attained disease control.

Generated by immunoSEQ multiplex PCR, the TCRdb table keeps only in-frame clones and is missing some. Of about 45,000 clones listed, more than 70% are singletons. General study results and limits: Once radiotherapy plus ipilimumab had been given, TCR clones derived from tumor expanded in blood.

The trim removed 1 base at V and 8 bases at J, leaving 8 bases unmatched. The CDR3 contains 15 residues. Looked up from germline, CDR1 is LNHDA and CDR2 is SQIVND (reference sequence). This TCR derives from a human donor with non-small cell lung cancer who had stable disease on radiotherapy plus ipilimumab. This chain links TRBV19 with TRBJ2-1, with 7 bases aligning to TRBD2. The specimen was peripheral blood, collected from a patient treated with radiotherapy plus ipilimumab. CDR3 protein: CASSIGTRLPDEQFF. The CDR3, as DNA: TGTGCCAGTAGTATAGGGACTAGGCTTCCTGATGAGCAGTTCTTC.